This T cell receptor beta chain stems from a study of cytomegalovirus exposure and HLA in healthy donors. This CDR3 has 16 residues. Germline CDR1 is ENHRY and CDR2 is SYGVKD. Losses at the gene ends were 4 bases for V and 4 bases for J; bases not matched to a gene: 7. With 60 Vbeta and 13 Jbeta primers, the PCR was carried out. Generated by immunoSEQ multiplex PCR, the TCRdb table keeps only in-frame clones and is missing some. The sample yields under 150,000 clones, 75% to 85% seen once. This chain links TRBV10-3 with TRBJ2-6, with TRBD2 identical over 7 bases. Sequencing was carried out using PBMCs. This receptor was taken from a woman in her forties in good health and CMV-seronegative. The CDR3 is CAISAGLGAGANVLTF. The CDR3 bases are TGTGCCATCAGTGCTGGACTAGGGGCCGGGGCCAACGTCCTGACTTTC.